This TCR beta chain was retrieved from a study of blood T cell repertoires in COVID-19. Study context: Both acute and convalescent COVID-19 samples were obtained from the United States, Italy and Spain. Sample material is recorded as cDNA or gDNA derived from T cells, B-cell-depleted T cells, or PBMCs.

J lost 2 bases, V lost 0 bases, and 10 bases had no gene match. The V gene's germline CDR1 is SGDLS and CDR2 YYNGEE. This CDR3 is 17 amino acids long. In the authors' methods: Estimated nucleated cell counts came from reference gene primer amplification. This table comes from immunoSEQ multiplex PCR, and its TCRdb copy is limited to in-frame clones, with some not included. From that table come the V and J calls and clone size; the DNA was used to work out D and trimming. Of about 20,000 clones listed, 75% to 95% were seen once; the top ten hold roughly 4%. The sequence came from a human donor in a cohort sampled during active COVID-19. The genes are TRBV9 and TRBJ1-2; 7 bases align to TRBD1. Input material: peripheral blood. CDR3 loop: CASSVGPTGAVNYGYTF. The CDR3 coding sequence is TGTGCCAGCAGCGTAGGACCCACAGGGGCTGTGAACTATGGCTACACCTTC.